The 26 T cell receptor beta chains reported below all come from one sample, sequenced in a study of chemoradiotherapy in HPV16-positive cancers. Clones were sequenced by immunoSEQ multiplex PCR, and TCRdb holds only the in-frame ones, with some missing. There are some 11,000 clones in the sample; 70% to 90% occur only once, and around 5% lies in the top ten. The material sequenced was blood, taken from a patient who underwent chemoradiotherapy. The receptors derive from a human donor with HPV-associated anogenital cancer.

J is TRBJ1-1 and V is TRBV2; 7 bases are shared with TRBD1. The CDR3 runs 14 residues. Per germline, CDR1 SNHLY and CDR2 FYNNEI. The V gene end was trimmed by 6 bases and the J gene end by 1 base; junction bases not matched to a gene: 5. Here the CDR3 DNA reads TGTGCCAGCAGCCCCGACAGGGCGAACACTGAAGCTTTCTTT. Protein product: CASSPDRANTEAFF.

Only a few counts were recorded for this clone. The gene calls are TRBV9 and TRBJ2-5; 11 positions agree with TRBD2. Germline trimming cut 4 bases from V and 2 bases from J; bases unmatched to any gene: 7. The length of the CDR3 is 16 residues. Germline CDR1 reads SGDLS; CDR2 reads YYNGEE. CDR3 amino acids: CASSPFSGGVQETQYF. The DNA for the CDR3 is TGTGCCAGCAGCCCCTTTAGCGGGGGGGTTCAAGAGACCCAGTACTTC.

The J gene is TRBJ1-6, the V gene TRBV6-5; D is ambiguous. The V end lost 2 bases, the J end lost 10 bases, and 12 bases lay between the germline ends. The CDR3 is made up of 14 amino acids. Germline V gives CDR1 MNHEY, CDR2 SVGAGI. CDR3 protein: CASSYSSLGSPLHF. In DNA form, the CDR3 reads TGTGCCAGCAGTTACAGTTCCTTGGGGTCACCCCTCCACTTT.

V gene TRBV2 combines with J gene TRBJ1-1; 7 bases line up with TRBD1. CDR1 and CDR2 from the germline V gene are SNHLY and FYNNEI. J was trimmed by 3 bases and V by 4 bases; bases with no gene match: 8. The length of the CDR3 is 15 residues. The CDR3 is CASSGQGLRDTEAFF. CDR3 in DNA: TGTGCCAGCAGTGGACAGGGTTTAAGGGACACTGAAGCTTTCTTT.

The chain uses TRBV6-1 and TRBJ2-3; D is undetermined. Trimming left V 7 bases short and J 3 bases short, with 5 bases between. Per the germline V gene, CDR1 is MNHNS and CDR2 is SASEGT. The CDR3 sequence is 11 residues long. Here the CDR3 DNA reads TGTGCCAGCATCGGTACAGATACGCAGTATTTT. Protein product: CASIGTDTQYF.

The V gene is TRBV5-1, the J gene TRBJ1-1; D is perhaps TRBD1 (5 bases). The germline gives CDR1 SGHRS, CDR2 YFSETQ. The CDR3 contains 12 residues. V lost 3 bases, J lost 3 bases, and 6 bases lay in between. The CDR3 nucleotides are TGCGCCAGCAGCTGGGGGGACACTGAAGCTTTCTTT. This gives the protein CASSWGDTEAFF.

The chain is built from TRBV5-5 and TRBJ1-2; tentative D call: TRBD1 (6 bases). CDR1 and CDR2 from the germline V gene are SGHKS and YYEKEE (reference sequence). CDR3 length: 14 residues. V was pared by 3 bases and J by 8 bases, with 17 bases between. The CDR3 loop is CASSSGYREQGYTF. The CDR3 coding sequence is TGTGCCAGCAGCTCGGGCTACAGGGAGCAGGGCTACACCTTC.

The CDR3 is CSAGGWRTKSLLETQYF. The CDR3, as DNA: TGCAGCGCAGGGGGGTGGAGAACAAAGAGCCTTTTAGAGACCCAGTACTTC. V and J are TRBV29-1 and TRBJ2-5; TRBD1 might be the D (7 bases). Trimming pared 7 bases from V and 4 bases from J, leaving 28 bases between. The CDR3 loop spans 17 amino acids. Germline CDR1 SQVTM, CDR2 ANQGSEA.

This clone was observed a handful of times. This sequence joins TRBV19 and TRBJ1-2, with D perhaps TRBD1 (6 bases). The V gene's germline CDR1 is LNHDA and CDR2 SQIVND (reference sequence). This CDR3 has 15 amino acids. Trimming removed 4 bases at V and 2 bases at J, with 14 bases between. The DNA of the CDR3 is TGTGCCAGTAGTACCCCTCCGGGGGCGAACTATGGCTACACCTTC. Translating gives CASSTPPGANYGYTF. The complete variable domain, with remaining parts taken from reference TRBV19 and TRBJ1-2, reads DGGITQSPKYLFRKEGQNVTLSCEQNLNHDAMYWYRQDPGQGLRLIYYSQIVNDFQKGDIAEGYSVSREKKESFPLTVTSAQKNPTAFYLCASSTPPGANYGYTFGSGTRLTVV.

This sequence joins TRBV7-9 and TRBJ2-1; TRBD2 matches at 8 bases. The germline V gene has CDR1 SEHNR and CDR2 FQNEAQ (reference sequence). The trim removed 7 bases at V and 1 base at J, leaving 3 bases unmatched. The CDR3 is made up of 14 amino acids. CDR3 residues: CASTLAGSYNEQFF. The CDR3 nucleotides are TGTGCCAGCACCCTAGCGGGTTCCTACAATGAGCAGTTCTTC.

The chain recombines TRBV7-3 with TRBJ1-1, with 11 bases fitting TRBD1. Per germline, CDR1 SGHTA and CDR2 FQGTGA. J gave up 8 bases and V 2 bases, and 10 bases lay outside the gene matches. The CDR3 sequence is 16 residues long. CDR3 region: CASSLGQGAALREAFF. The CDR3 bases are TGTGCCAGCAGCTTAGGACAGGGGGCAGCGTTGCGCGAAGCTTTCTTT.

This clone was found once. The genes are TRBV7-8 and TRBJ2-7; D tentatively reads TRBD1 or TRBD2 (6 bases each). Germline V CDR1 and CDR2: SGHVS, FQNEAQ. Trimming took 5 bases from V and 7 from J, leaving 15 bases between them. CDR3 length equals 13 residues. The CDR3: CASSLRGRREQYF. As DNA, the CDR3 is TGTGCCAGCAGCCTCCGGGGGCGGCGTGAGCAGTACTTC.

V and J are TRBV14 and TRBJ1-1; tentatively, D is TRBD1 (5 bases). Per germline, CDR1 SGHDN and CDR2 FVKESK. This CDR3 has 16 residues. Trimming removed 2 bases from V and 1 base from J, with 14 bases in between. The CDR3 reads CASSQRSLTANTEAFF. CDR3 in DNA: TGTGCCAGCAGCCAAAGGTCTTTGACAGCGAACACTGAAGCTTTCTTT.

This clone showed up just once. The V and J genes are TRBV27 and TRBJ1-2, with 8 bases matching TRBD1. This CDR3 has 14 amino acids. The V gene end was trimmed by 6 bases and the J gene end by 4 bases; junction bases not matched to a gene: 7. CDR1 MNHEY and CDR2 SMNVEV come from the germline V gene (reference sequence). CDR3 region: CASSRADRGYGYTF. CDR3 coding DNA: TGTGCCAGCAGCCGAGCCGACAGGGGCTATGGCTACACCTTC.

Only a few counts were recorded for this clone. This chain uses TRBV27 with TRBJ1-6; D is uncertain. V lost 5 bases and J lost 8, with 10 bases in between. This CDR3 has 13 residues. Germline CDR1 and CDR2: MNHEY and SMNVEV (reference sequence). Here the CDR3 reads CASSPTPDSPLHF. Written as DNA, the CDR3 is TGTGCCAGCAGTCCCACTCCAGATTCACCCCTCCACTTT.

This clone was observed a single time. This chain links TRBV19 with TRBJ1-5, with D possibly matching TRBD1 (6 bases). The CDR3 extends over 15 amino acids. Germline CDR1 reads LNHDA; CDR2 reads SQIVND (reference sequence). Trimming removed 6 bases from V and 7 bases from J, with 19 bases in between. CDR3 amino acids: CASRNSNRAGQPQHF. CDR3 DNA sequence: TGTGCCAGTAGAAATTCCAACAGGGCGGGACAGCCCCAGCATTTT.

CDR3 nucleotide sequence: TGTGCCAGCAGCTTGGCCGGTCGGGGCTCCTATAATTCACCCCTCCACTTT. Encoded protein: CASSLAGRGSYNSPLHF. The rearrangement joins TRBV5-5 to TRBJ1-6; D not certain. The CDR3 has 17 amino acids. CDR1 and CDR2 (germline): SGHKS, YYEKEE (reference sequence). Trimming stripped 0 bases from V and 0 bases from J, with 10 bases between.

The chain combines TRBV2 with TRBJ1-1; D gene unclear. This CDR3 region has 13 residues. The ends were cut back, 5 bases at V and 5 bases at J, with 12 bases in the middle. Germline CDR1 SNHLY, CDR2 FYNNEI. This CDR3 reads CASSKGEGTEAFF. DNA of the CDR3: TGTGCCAGCAGTAAGGGAGAGGGTACTGAAGCTTTCTTT.

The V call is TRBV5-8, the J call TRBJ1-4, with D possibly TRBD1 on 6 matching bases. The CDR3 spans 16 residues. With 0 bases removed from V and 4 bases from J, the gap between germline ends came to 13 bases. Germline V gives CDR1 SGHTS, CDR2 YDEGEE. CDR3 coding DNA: TGTGCCAGCAGCTTGGAGGGGGGAAGGGTTAATGAAAAACTGTTTTTT. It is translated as CASSLEGGRVNEKLFF.

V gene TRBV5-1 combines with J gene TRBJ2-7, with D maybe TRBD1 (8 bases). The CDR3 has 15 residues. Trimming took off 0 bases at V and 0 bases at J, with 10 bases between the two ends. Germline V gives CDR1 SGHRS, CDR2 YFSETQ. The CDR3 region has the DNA TGCGCCAGCAGCTTGGACAGGGGGGGCTCCTACGAGCAGTACTTC. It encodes CASSLDRGGSYEQYF.

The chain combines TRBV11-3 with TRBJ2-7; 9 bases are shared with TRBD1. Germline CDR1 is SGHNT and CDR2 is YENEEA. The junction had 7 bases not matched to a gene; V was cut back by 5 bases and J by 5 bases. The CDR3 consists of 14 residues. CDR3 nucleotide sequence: TGTGCCAGCAGCGCCCGGGACAGGGTCCACGAGCAGTACTTC. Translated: CASSARDRVHEQYF.

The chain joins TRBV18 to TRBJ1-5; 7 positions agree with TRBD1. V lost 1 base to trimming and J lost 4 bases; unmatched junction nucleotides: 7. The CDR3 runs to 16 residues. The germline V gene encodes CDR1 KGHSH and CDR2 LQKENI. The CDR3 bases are TGTGCCAGCTCACCACTTCCGACAGGGCGTAATCAGCCCCAGCATTTT. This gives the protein CASSPLPTGRNQPQHF.

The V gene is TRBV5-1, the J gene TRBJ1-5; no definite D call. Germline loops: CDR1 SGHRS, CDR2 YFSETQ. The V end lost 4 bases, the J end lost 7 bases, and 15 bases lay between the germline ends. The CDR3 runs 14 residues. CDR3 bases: TGCGCCAGCAGCCCGTCAGGTGCACCACAGCCCCAGCATTTT. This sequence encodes CASSPSGAPQPQHF. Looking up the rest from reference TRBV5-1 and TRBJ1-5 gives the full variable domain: KAGVTQTPRYLIKTRGQQVTLSCSPISGHRSVSWYQQTPGQGLQFLFEYFSETQRNKGNFPGRFSGRQFSNSRSEMNVSTLELGDSALYLCASSPSGAPQPQHFGDGTRLSIL.

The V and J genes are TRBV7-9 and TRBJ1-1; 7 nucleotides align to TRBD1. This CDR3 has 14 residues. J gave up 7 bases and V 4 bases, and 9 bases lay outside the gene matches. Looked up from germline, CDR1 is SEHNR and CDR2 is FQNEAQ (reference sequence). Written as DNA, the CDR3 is TGTGCCAGCAGCTCGGCGGGGGGACAGTTTGAAGCTTTCTTT. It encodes CASSSAGGQFEAFF. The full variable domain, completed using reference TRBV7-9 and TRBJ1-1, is DTGVSQNPRHKITKRGQNVTFRCDPISEHNRLYWYRQTLGQGPEFLTYFQNEAQLEKSRLLSDRFSAERPKGSFSTLEIQRTEQGDSAMYLCASSSAGGQFEAFFGQGTRLTVV.

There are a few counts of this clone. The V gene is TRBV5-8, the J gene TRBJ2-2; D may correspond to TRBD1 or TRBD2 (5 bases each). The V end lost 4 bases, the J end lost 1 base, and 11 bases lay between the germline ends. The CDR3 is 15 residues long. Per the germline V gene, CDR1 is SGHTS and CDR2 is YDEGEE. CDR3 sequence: CASSPGTVNTGELFF. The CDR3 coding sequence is TGTGCCAGCAGCCCGGGGACGGTGAACACCGGGGAGCTGTTTTTT.

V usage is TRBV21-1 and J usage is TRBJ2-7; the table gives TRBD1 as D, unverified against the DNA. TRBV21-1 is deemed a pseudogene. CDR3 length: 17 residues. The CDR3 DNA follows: TGTGCCAGCAGCAAAGAGGGGTCGGACAGGGGAGATTACGAGCAGTACTTC. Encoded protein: CASSKEGSDRGDYEQYF.